The 22 T cell receptor beta chains below were found in one sample sequenced in a study of cytomegalovirus exposure and HLA in healthy donors. PCR involved 60 Vbeta and 13 Jbeta primers. Measured with immunoSEQ multiplex PCR; TCRdb has only the in-frame clones, and not every one. The top ten clones hold approximately 30% of a sample with about 120,000 clones, around four fifths of them seen once. Sequenced sample: PBMCs. The receptors were gathered from a man in his sixties in good health and CMV-seropositive.

The chain recombines TRBV28 with TRBJ1-3; no clear D. The CDR3 has 14 residues. Deletions cut 4 bases from V and 0 bases from J, with 7 bases between. Germline CDR1 reads MDHEN; CDR2 reads SYDVKM. CDR3 nucleotide sequence: TGTGCCAGCAGTTCACAGTCCTCTGGAAACACCATATATTTT. Protein product: CASSSQSSGNTIYF.

The chain employs TRBV5-1 and TRBJ2-7, with 7 bases aligning to TRBD2. After removal of 5 bases from V and 2 bases from J, the junction contained 7 bases not matched to a gene. The CDR3 totals 14 residues. CDR1 is SGHRS, CDR2 YFSETQ, per germline. As DNA, the CDR3 is TGCGCCAGCAGGGGGGGGACCGTTGCCTACGAGCAGTACTTC. It codes for CASRGGTVAYEQYF. Supplemented by reference TRBV5-1 and TRBJ2-7, the full variable domain reads KAGVTQTPRYLIKTRGQQVTLSCSPISGHRSVSWYQQTPGQGLQFLFEYFSETQRNKGNFPGRFSGRQFSNSRSEMNVSTLELGDSALYLCASRGGTVAYEQYFGPGTRLTVT.

Only one count was recorded for this clone. A junction boundary mismatches the germline segment, possibly from a read error. This chain links TRBV7-7 with TRBJ2-5; D unclear. CDR1 is SSHAT, CDR2 FNYEAQ, per germline (reference sequence). The CDR3 extends over 15 amino acids. As DNA, the CDR3 is TGTGCTAGCAGCTTGGCCTCATCGGGCCAAGAGACCCAGTACTTC. Protein product: CASSLASSGQETQYF.

The chain combines TRBV19 with TRBJ2-7, with no clear D. The CDR3 has 14 residues. Germline V gives CDR1 LNHDA, CDR2 SQIVND (reference sequence). V was trimmed by 6 bases and J by 6 bases, leaving 18 bases between them. The CDR3 DNA sequence: TGTGCCAGTAGCCAATATTACGTAGCTTCCGAGCAGTACTTC. This encodes CASSQYYVASEQYF.

The sample holds a few counts of this clone. The DNA of the CDR3 is TGTGCCAGCAGTTCCACAGGGAGTTCCAACACTGAAGCTTTCTTT. It translates to CASSSTGSSNTEAFF. V and J are TRBV28 and TRBJ1-1; D may be TRBD1 (6 bases). Germline V CDR1 and CDR2: MDHEN, SYDVKM. Between the trimmed V and J ends, which lost 4 bases and 2 bases, there was a span of 14 bases. This CDR3 has 15 amino acids.

The chain links TRBV18 to TRBJ1-3; D might be TRBD1 (6 bases). Germline V gene sequence: CDR1 KGHSH, CDR2 LQKENI. The CDR3 consists of 14 residues. The V gene lost 2 bases and the J gene lost 4 bases, with 9 bases spanning the gap. For the CDR3, the DNA is TGTGCCAGCTCACCAGGACAGCGGGGAAACACCATATATTTT. This translates into CASSPGQRGNTIYF.

The V gene is TRBV7-2, the J gene TRBJ2-1; 10 bases are a match to TRBD2. CDR1 and CDR2 (germline): SGHTA, FQGNSA. V shed 5 bases, J shed 8 bases, and the junction held 12 bases outside the gene matches. The CDR3 sequence is 16 residues long. CDR3 nucleotides: TGTGCCAGCAGCCATGAAGGGACTAGCGCTTCGTATGAGCAGTTCTTC. It is translated as CASSHEGTSASYEQFF.

The rearrangement links TRBV9 to TRBJ2-3, with D unresolved. V lost 0 bases and J 2 bases, leaving 13 bases between the germline ends. The germline V gene encodes CDR1 SGDLS and CDR2 YYNGEE. The CDR3 is made up of 16 amino acids. The CDR3 nucleotides are TGTGCCAGCAGCGTAGGGGCACTCAGTCCCACAGATACGCAGTATTTT. Translation: CASSVGALSPTDTQYF.

V is TRBV15 and J is TRBJ2-2; 8 bases align to TRBD1. In germline, CDR1 is LNHNV, CDR2 YYDKDF (reference sequence). Losses at the gene ends were 0 bases for V and 6 bases for J; bases not matched to a gene: 6. CDR3 length: 16 amino acids. CDR3 loop: CATSRDRQGASGELFF. CDR3 DNA: TGTGCCACCAGCAGAGATCGCCAGGGGGCCTCCGGGGAGCTGTTTTTT.

Only one count was recorded for this clone. V usage is TRBV2 and J usage is TRBJ2-1; D gene uncertain. This CDR3 is 16 amino acids long. From germline, CDR1 is SNHLY and CDR2 FYNNEI. V was cut by 2 bases and J by 0 bases, with 11 bases left in between. The CDR3 coding sequence is TGTGCCAGCAGTGAATCCACACATGGCTCCTACAATGAGCAGTTCTTC. It is translated as CASSESTHGSYNEQFF.

In regard to this clone: One junction end does not reproduce the germline sequence, and a read error may be involved. The chain has TRBV9 and TRBJ1-2; 7 bases map to TRBD1. This CDR3 comprises 16 residues. Germline V gives CDR1 SGDLS, CDR2 YYNGEE. In DNA form, the CDR3 reads TGTGCCAGCAGCGCCCAACCCGGGACAGACGTTGGCTACATAAGCTTC. Protein: CASSAQPGTDVGYISF. The entire variable domain, with the rest obtained from reference TRBV9 and TRBJ1-2, is as follows: DSGVTQTPKHLITATGQRVTLRCSPRSGDLSVYWYQQSLDQGLQFLIQYYNGEERAKGNILERFSAQQFPDLHSELNLSSLELGDSALYFCASSAQPGTDVGYISFGSGTRLTVV.

The gene calls are TRBV6-1 and TRBJ1-2, with a tentative D call TRBD1 (6 bases). The CDR3 length is 14 residues. Germline lookup yields CDR1 MNHNS and CDR2 SASEGT. Trimming took 6 bases from V and 8 from J, leaving 19 bases between them. The CDR3 region is CASSKDRRVEGYTF. The CDR3 DNA reads as TGTGCCAGCAGCAAGGACAGAAGAGTGGAGGGCTACACCTTC.

The V and J genes are TRBV27 and TRBJ2-7; tentatively, D is TRBD1 (6 bases). Trimming cost V 3 bases and J 1 base, with 13 bases left between them. The CDR3 loop spans 15 amino acids. Germline CDR1 is MNHEY and CDR2 is SMNVEV (reference sequence). CDR3 loop: CASSFSGTHSYEQYF. CDR3 DNA sequence: TGTGCCAGCAGTTTCTCCGGGACACATTCCTACGAGCAGTACTTC.

This chain links TRBV19 with TRBJ1-1; TRBD1 matches at 10 bases. The CDR3 is 17 residues long. Looked up from germline, CDR1 is LNHDA and CDR2 is SQIVND (reference sequence). The trim removed 6 bases at V and 0 bases at J, leaving 10 bases unmatched. The CDR3 protein is CASSSGTGALMNTEAFF. In DNA, the CDR3 is TGTGCCAGTAGCTCCGGGACAGGGGCCCTGATGAACACTGAAGCTTTCTTT.

This clone was observed a few times. The V and J genes are TRBV2 and TRBJ2-1, with D possibly matching TRBD2 (7 bases). CDR1 is SNHLY and CDR2 is FYNNEI in the germline V gene. CDR3 length equals 13 residues. V was pared by 7 bases and J by 7 bases, with 14 bases between. Here the CDR3 reads CASTSEGGNEQFF. CDR3 nucleotides: TGTGCCAGCACCTCAGAGGGGGGGAATGAGCAGTTCTTC. Complete variable domain (other parts from reference TRBV2 and TRBJ2-1): EPEVTQTPSHQVTQMGQEVILRCVPISNHLYFYWYRQILGQKVEFLVSFYNNEISEKSEIFDDQFSVERPDGSNFTLKIRSTKLEDSAMYFCASTSEGGNEQFFGPGTRLTVL.

The chain joins TRBV5-8 to TRBJ1-3, with D uncertain. The germline gives CDR1 SGHTS, CDR2 YDEGEE. The CDR3 runs 17 residues. Trimming cost V 4 bases and J 0 bases, with 17 bases left between them. In DNA form, the CDR3 reads TGTGCCAGCAGCCCCCGGGGTGCAGGACCCTCTGGAAACACCATATATTTT. Amino acids: CASSPRGAGPSGNTIYF. The full variable domain, with the rest looked up from reference TRBV5-8 and TRBJ1-3, is EAGVTQSPTHLIKTRGQQATLRCSPISGHTSVYWYQQALGLGLQFLLWYDEGEERNRGNFPPRFSGRQFPNYSSELNVNALELEDSALYLCASSPRGAGPSGNTIYFGEGSWLTVV.

This chain links TRBV9 with TRBJ1-2; weak D call: TRBD1 (6 bases). Germline values: CDR1 SGDLS, CDR2 YYNGEE. The V end lost 6 bases, the J end lost 3 bases, and 18 bases lay between the germline ends. The CDR3 has 15 residues. DNA for the CDR3: TGTGCCAGCACCCCCGGGGGCGGGGGCTACTATGGCTACACCTTC. Translation: CASTPGGGGYYGYTF.

This clone was detected a few times. The chain employs TRBV6-6 and TRBJ1-1; 9 bases match TRBD1. CDR1 and CDR2 (germline): MNHNY, SVGAGI (reference sequence). This CDR3 spans 14 amino acids. The trim removed 7 bases at V and 5 bases at J, leaving 8 bases unmatched. The CDR3 sequence: CASTTTGGPTEAFF. As DNA, the CDR3 is TGTGCCAGCACCACTACAGGGGGCCCGACTGAAGCTTTCTTT.

This chain uses TRBV2 with TRBJ2-2; 10 bases map to TRBD1. Germline assignment: CDR1 SNHLY and CDR2 FYNNEI. The CDR3 is 15 residues long. The ends lost 5 bases at V and 5 bases at J; junction bases unmatched: 5. The CDR3 region has the DNA TGTGCCAGCAGTCCCCGGACAGGGGGGACCGGGGAGCTGTTTTTT. It codes for CASSPRTGGTGELFF.

The chain couples TRBV30 to TRBJ2-2, with a possible D match to TRBD1 (6 bases). V was trimmed by 5 bases and J by 6 bases, leaving 10 bases between them. The germline CDR1 and CDR2 sequences are GTSNPN and SVGIG (reference sequence). The CDR3 length is 12 residues. CDR3 amino acids: CAWGNRAGELFF. Written as DNA, the CDR3 is TGTGCCTGGGGAAACAGGGCCGGGGAGCTGTTTTTT.

Turning to this clone: One end of the junction is discordant with germline, which a read error may explain. The chain combines TRBV7-2 with TRBJ2-7; 7 bases map to TRBD2. Germline assignment: CDR1 SGHTA and CDR2 FQGNSA. The CDR3 has 11 residues. CDR3 in DNA: TGTGCCTTTGGGGGAGGGGAGGCTCAGGACTTC. Protein product: CAFGGGEAQDF.

This chain uses TRBV7-3 with TRBJ2-5; 10 bases align to TRBD2. This CDR3 region has 17 residues. The V segment lost 5 bases and the J segment 5 bases; nucleotides outside the gene matches: 14. The germline V gene has CDR1 SGHTA and CDR2 FQGTGA. CDR3: CASSTSSLAGVGETQYF. In DNA, the CDR3 is TGTGCCAGCAGCACTTCGAGCCTAGCGGGAGTTGGCGAGACCCAGTACTTC.